This T cell receptor beta chain was found in a study of T cells in Graves' hyperthyroidism and ophthalmopathy. The CDR3 extends over 14 amino acids. Unmatched junction bases numbered 5, after V lost 4 bases and J lost 5 bases. Germline lookup yields CDR1 KGHSH and CDR2 LQKENI. Exclusions: uncontrolled infection, other autoimmune disease, pregnancy, lactation. RNA transcripts provided the source from which TCR beta CDR3 regions were amplified. HTBI primers were employed in a first-round RT-PCR of the TCR CDR3. From the multiplex PCR reads, TCRdb called clonotypes with MiXCR, one entry per CDR3 protein. This sample yields approximately 620,000 distinct CDR3 sequences, of which about a sixth are seen a single time; roughly 3.5% belongs to the top ten. This clonotype has a handful of counts. Its matching antigen is unknown. Study findings and constraints: A model of 13 V-J features distinguished ophthalmopathy from stable hyperthyroidism. Most thyroid clonotypes that were expanded above 0.001 also turned up in blood.

This TCR derives from a middle-aged woman with Graves' ophthalmopathy. What was sequenced was blood. This chain links TRBV18 with TRBJ2-3, with TRBD1 identical over 8 bases. The DNA for the CDR3 is TGTGCCAGCTCACTCGGGACAGGCGAAGATACGCAGTATTTT. Translation: CASSLGTGEDTQYF. Combining the CDR3 with reference TRBV18 and TRBJ2-3 gives the whole variable domain NAGVMQNPRHLVRRRGQEARLRCSPMKGHSHVYWYRQLPEEGLKFMVYLQKENIIDESGMPKERFSAEFPKEGPSILRIQQVVRGDSAAYFCASSLGTGEDTQYFGPGTRLTVL.